This TCR beta chain was obtained from a study of read filtering for tumor transcriptome and immune sequencing. The library was built from roughly 400 ng RNA with molecular barcoded adaptors for alpha/delta and beta/gamma chains. TCRdb analysed the reads with MiXCR anew, one entry per CDR3 protein. This table has fewer than 50,000 distinct CDR3 sequences, about 13% appearing once. This clonotype was picked up many times. The CDR3 runs 11 residues. V lost 4 bases and J 5 bases, leaving 8 bases between the germline ends. Looked up from germline, CDR1 is SQVTM and CDR2 is ANQGSEA. The rearrangement links TRBV29-1 to TRBJ2-5; a possible D gene is TRBD1 (5 bases). The sequence derives from a donor at least 40 years old with multiple myeloma. The sequencing input was a population of CD138-negative cells sorted from bone marrow. CDR3 in DNA: TGCAGCGTTGGACAGAGGGAGACCCAGTACTTC. As protein: CSVGQRETQYF. The whole variable domain, filled in from reference TRBV29-1 and TRBJ2-5, reads SAVISQKPSRDICQRGTSLTIQCQVDSQVTMMFWYRQQPGQSLTLIATANQGSEATYESGFVIDKFPISRPNLTFSTLTVSNMSPEDSSIYLCSVGQRETQYFGPGTRLLVL.